Listed below are T cell receptor beta chains from one sample, sequenced in a study of T cells after yellow fever vaccination. Each CDR3 protein gets one entry after TCRdb re-called the 5' RACE reads with MiXCR. Of some 220,000 distinct CDR3 sequences listed, approximately 3.3% are singletons. The source was CD4+ T cells sorted from PBMCs, collected 10 days after the yellow fever booster vaccination. The receptors were sampled from a man aged 18 to 35 who received the YFV17D yellow fever vaccine. The CDR3 runs from the conserved cysteine through the conserved F or W. Clone size is not always given. Where it is, it says once, few, many or a class for expanded clones.

v_gene: TRBV7-2; abundance: NA; j_gene: TRBJ2-7; CDR3aa: CASSSESLNMYEQYF
v_gene: TRBV7-3; abundance: NA; j_gene: TRBJ1-3; CDR3aa: CASSRDSHSGNTIYF
v_gene: TRBV7-2; abundance: many; j_gene: TRBJ2-5; CDR3aa: CASSLMRGQETQYF
v_gene: TRBV12-3/TRBV12-4; abundance: many; j_gene: TRBJ2-7; CDR3aa: CATPTGGSAGTAYEQYF
v_gene: TRBV19; abundance: few; j_gene: TRBJ2-3; CDR3aa: CASSIWRGGQNTQYF
v_gene: TRBV3-1; abundance: NA; j_gene: TRBJ2-2; CDR3aa: CASSQVTGGNTGELFF
v_gene: TRBV5-4; abundance: NA; j_gene: TRBJ2-3; CDR3aa: CASSFAADTQYF
v_gene: TRBV19; abundance: few; j_gene: TRBJ2-2; CDR3aa: CASSIGSTGELFF
v_gene: TRBV27; abundance: NA; j_gene: TRBJ2-7; CDR3aa: CASSRTGGSEQYF
v_gene: TRBV5-1; abundance: few; j_gene: TRBJ1-2; CDR3aa: CASSYLGARRRPNYGYTF
v_gene: TRBV12-3/TRBV12-4; abundance: many; j_gene: TRBJ2-1; CDR3aa: CASTLLGAGGQFF
v_gene: TRBV11-2; abundance: few; j_gene: TRBJ1-1; CDR3aa: CASSSGGRAFF
v_gene: TRBV20-1; abundance: many; j_gene: TRBJ2-2; CDR3aa: CSASNPGVPSGELFF
v_gene: TRBV5-4; abundance: NA; j_gene: TRBJ2-3; CDR3aa: CASSLAEGQYTQYF
v_gene: TRBV4-1; abundance: NA; j_gene: TRBJ2-5; CDR3aa: CASSQVGLAMAPETQYF
v_gene: TRBV7-3; abundance: many; j_gene: TRBJ2-6; CDR3aa: CASSLTFSGANVLTF
v_gene: TRBV27; abundance: many; j_gene: TRBJ1-3; CDR3aa: CASSLSGTGPRSGNTIYF
v_gene: TRBV12-3/TRBV12-4; abundance: NA; j_gene: TRBJ1-3; CDR3aa: CASSLGLPGLNTIYF
v_gene: TRBV15; abundance: many; j_gene: TRBJ2-7; CDR3aa: CATSRDLGRAEQYF
v_gene: TRBV12-3/TRBV12-4; abundance: many; j_gene: TRBJ2-5; CDR3aa: CASSLMSGGQETQYF
v_gene: TRBV7-2; abundance: NA; j_gene: TRBJ1-3; CDR3aa: CASSSTGNTIYF
v_gene: TRBV7-2; abundance: many; j_gene: TRBJ1-6; CDR3aa: CASSFLPPPLHF
v_gene: TRBV7-2; abundance: NA; j_gene: TRBJ1-2; CDR3aa: CASSQRGGFYYGYTF
v_gene: TRBV11-2; abundance: few; j_gene: TRBJ1-1; CDR3aa: CASSGTGGISEAFF
v_gene: TRBV7-9; abundance: NA; j_gene: TRBJ1-1; CDR3aa: CASSQGQVRITEAFF